This T cell receptor (beta chain) appears in the sequencing data of a study of shared clonotypes between healthy human individuals. Turning to this clone: Antigen: not known.

The authors split each subset's genomic DNA evenly across several immunoSEQ plates. Assay: immunoSEQ multiplex PCR; the TCRdb copy retains only in-frame clones and omits some. Among over a million clones listed, over 95% were seen once. Broader study findings: Depth was large, yet rarefaction showed that sorted-subset sequencing was incomplete. Sampling included only blood; tissue repertoires likely differ.

The sequence was obtained from a man aged 25 to 40 in good health. The sample comprised naive CD4+ T cells sorted from blood. Subset denoted: CD45RA+ positively selected.

Here the CDR3 DNA reads TGTGCCAGCAGCTTAGCGAGAGCCCCGGCCGAGCAGTACTTC. Translated: CASSLARAPAEQYF. The V gene is TRBV11-1, the J gene TRBJ2-7, with D uncertain. The CDR3 length is 14 residues. Germline V CDR1 and CDR2: SGHAT, FQDESV (reference sequence). V lost 0 bases to trimming and J lost 6 bases, with 12 bases between them.